This T cell receptor beta chain appears in the sequencing data of a study of long-term antiretroviral therapy in people with HIV. Study outcomes and limitations: Control repertoires displayed wider CDR3 length ranges than the HIV repertoires. Post-ART, diversity grew, though it stayed under transplant donor control levels. All blood samples came from the years 2004 to 2017, possibly under older ART regimens. It was not possible to obtain data on ART adherence, viral resistance or therapy changes.

Trimming took off 11 bases at V and 8 bases at J, with 18 bases between the two ends. Germline V gives CDR1 MNHNS, CDR2 SASEGT. This CDR3 contains 13 residues. Notes on this clone: Antigen: not known.

The libraries were made with immunoSEQ v3.0 at survey level. Profiled with immunoSEQ multiplex PCR; TCRdb holds only in-frame clones, not every one. The table lists fewer than 35,000 clones, around four fifths of them singletons. This clonotype originated in a man over 45 with HIV. J is TRBJ1-4 and V is TRBV6-1, with D possibly being TRBD1 (5 bases). Material: unsorted PBMCs, obtained 2.9 years after starting antiretroviral therapy. The CDR3 is CAASFRVREKLFF. For the CDR3, the DNA is TGTGCCGCCTCTTTCAGGGTTAGGGAAAAACTGTTTTTT.